Detailed here is one T cell receptor (beta chain). This record belongs to a study of blood T cells in healthy people across ages. It was with a sample-barcoded 5' primer and a J-beta primer mix that a second PCR of roughly 7 to 12 cycles was run. Via MiXCR, TCRdb re-called the 5' RACE reads, giving one row per CDR3 protein. The repertoire includes hundreds of thousands of distinct CDR3 sequences, around 49% of them detected once, and around a third sits in the top ten. The specimen was blood. This clonotype originated in a woman aged 55-75 years in good health.

The CDR3 loop is CASSVARVQLTSDGGSYNEQFF. For the CDR3, the DNA is TGTGCCAGCAGCGTAGCCAGGGTTCAGCTTACTAGCGACGGTGGCTCCTACAATGAGCAGTTCTTC. The V and J genes are TRBV9 and TRBJ2-1; the match to TRBD2 covers 7 bases. CDR1 is SGDLS, CDR2 YYNGEE, per germline. The V gene end was trimmed by 0 bases and the J gene end by 0 bases; junction bases not matched to a gene: 21. The CDR3 runs to 22 residues.